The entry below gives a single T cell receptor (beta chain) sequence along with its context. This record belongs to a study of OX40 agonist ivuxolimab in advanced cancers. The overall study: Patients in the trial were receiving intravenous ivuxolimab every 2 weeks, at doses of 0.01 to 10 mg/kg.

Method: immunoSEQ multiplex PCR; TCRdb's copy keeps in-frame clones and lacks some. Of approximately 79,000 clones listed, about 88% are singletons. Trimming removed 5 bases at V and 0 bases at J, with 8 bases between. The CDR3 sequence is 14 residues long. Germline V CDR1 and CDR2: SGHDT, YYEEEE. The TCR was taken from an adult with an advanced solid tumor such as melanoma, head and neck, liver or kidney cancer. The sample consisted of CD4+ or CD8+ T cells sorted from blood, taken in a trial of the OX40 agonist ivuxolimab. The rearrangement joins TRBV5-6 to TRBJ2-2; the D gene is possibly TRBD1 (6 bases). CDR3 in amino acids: CASRRTANTGELFF. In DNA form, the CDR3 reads TGTGCCAGCAGGAGGACAGCGAACACCGGGGAGCTGTTTTTT.